This T cell receptor (beta chain) was profiled in a study of blood T cell repertoires in COVID-19. This clone was seen a single time. Trimming removed 5 bases at V and 6 bases at J, with 16 bases between. The CDR3 is made up of 14 amino acids. The germline V gene encodes CDR1 SEHNR and CDR2 FQNEAQ (reference sequence). Some clones are missing from TCRdb's copy, which holds only in-frame ones; the method was immunoSEQ multiplex PCR. The sample consists of some 91,000 clones, less than 85% of them appearing once. The TCR comes from a man aged 70-80 years with acute or convalescent COVID-19. Sequencing was carried out using peripheral blood. The rearrangement uses TRBV7-9 and TRBJ1-2; possibly TRBD1 for D (5 bases). The CDR3 DNA follows: TGTGCCAGCAGCCACCGGGACTCCGTTCATGGCTACACCTTC. Protein: CASSHRDSVHGYTF.